The 27 T cell receptor beta chains below were found in one sample sequenced in a study of blood T cell repertoires in COVID-19. Data came from immunoSEQ multiplex PCR; TCRdb stores just in-frame clones and leaves some out. The sample holds about 310,000 clones, around 86% seen once. The sample consisted of PBMCs or T cells enriched from blood (not recorded which). Every receptor here comes from a man aged 55 to 70 who had recovered from COVID-19.

V is TRBV28 and J is TRBJ2-2, with TRBD2 matching 7 bases. The V and J ends lost 10 bases and 12 bases, in that order; junction bases with no gene match: 5. This CDR3 has 10 residues. Germline values: CDR1 MDHEN, CDR2 SYDVKM. As DNA, the CDR3 is TGTGCCACCATGGGAGGGCAGCTGTTTTTT. Translating gives CATMGGQLFF.

The rearrangement uses TRBV9 and TRBJ2-1; D remains ambiguous. V lost 2 bases and J lost 1, with 10 bases in between. The CDR3 is 15 amino acids. The germline V gene has CDR1 SGDLS and CDR2 YYNGEE. This chain's CDR3 is CASSVQRASYNEQFF. CDR3 sequence (DNA): TGTGCCAGCAGCGTTCAGCGTGCATCCTACAATGAGCAGTTCTTC. The full variable domain, its missing parts supplied by reference TRBV9 and TRBJ2-1, is DSGVTQTPKHLITATGQRVTLRCSPRSGDLSVYWYQQSLDQGLQFLIQYYNGEERAKGNILERFSAQQFPDLHSELNLSSLELGDSALYFCASSVQRASYNEQFFGPGTRLTVL.

The chain links TRBV7-3 to TRBJ1-2; a weak D match, TRBD1 (5 bases). V was cut by 2 bases and J by 3 bases, with 7 bases left in between. Germline V CDR1 and CDR2: SGHTA, FQGTGA. This CDR3 spans 13 amino acids. The CDR3 sequence is CASSLRGDYGYTF. CDR3 nucleotide sequence: TGTGCCAGCAGCTTACGGGGGGACTATGGCTACACCTTC.

V is TRBV5-1 and J is TRBJ1-1; a possible D gene is TRBD1 (5 bases). The CDR3 loop spans 15 amino acids. In germline, CDR1 is SGHRS, CDR2 YFSETQ. Trimming pared 1 base from V and 0 bases from J, leaving 10 bases between. DNA of the CDR3: TGCGCCAGCAGCTTGTCGACAGCCTTGAACACTGAAGCTTTCTTT. It yields the protein CASSLSTALNTEAFF.

The chain combines TRBV7-3 with TRBJ2-3; the D gene is possibly TRBD1 (5 bases). V lost 5 bases and J 5 bases, leaving 14 bases between the germline ends. This CDR3 comprises 14 residues. Germline CDR1 is SGHTA and CDR2 is FQGTGA. In DNA, the CDR3 is TGTGCCAGCAGCCTCCTGGGGCCCGAAGATACGCAGTATTTT. It translates to CASSLLGPEDTQYF.

The J gene is TRBJ2-5, the V gene TRBV7-2, with 9 positions matching TRBD1. The CDR3 contains 13 residues. Germline V gene sequence: CDR1 SGHTA, CDR2 FQGNSA. V was pared by 5 bases and J by 7 bases, with 5 bases of the junction left unmatched. CDR3: CASSKQGAGTQYF. Here the CDR3 DNA reads TGTGCCAGCAGCAAACAGGGGGCCGGGACCCAGTACTTC.

The chain couples TRBV24-1 to TRBJ2-5; the match to TRBD2 covers 7 bases. The CDR3 is 15 residues long. Germline assignment: CDR1 KGHDR and CDR2 SFDVKD. The junction had 17 bases not matched to a gene; V was cut back by 3 bases and J by 14 bases. The CDR3 loop is CATSDPRTSGTTVYF. CDR3 bases: TGTGCCACCAGTGATCCGAGAACGTCCGGGACTACCGTTTACTTC.

Here the CDR3 DNA reads TGCGCCAGCCTTTGCCCATTGGGGCCTAGGGACAATGAGCAGTTCTTC. It translates to CASLCPLGPRDNEQFF. This chain connects TRBV5-1 to TRBJ2-1; perhaps TRBD1 as D (5 bases). Germline CDR1 reads SGHRS; CDR2 reads YFSETQ. This CDR3 region has 16 residues. Trimming shortened V by 7 bases and J by 5 bases, and 22 bases separated the two germline ends.

This chain joins TRBV19 and TRBJ1-5; D is unresolved. The length of the CDR3 is 13 residues. The V and J ends lost 6 bases and 0 bases respectively, with 6 bases between them. CDR1 is LNHDA and CDR2 is SQIVND in the germline V gene (reference sequence). The DNA for the CDR3 is TGTGCCAGTAGCAATCATAGCAATCAGCCCCAGCATTTT. Encoded protein: CASSNHSNQPQHF.

This clone was counted only a few times. The chain combines TRBV28 with TRBJ1-2; the match to TRBD1 covers 11 bases. CDR3 size: 15 residues. In germline, CDR1 is MDHEN, CDR2 SYDVKM. With 6 bases clipped from V and 4 bases from J, the junction kept 7 bases outside the gene matches. The CDR3 nucleotides are TGTGCCAGCAGCCAAGGACAGGGGGCCCTCTATGGCTACACCTTC. It codes for CASSQGQGALYGYTF.

This chain joins TRBV5-1 and TRBJ1-2, with 7 positions matching TRBD1. Per the germline V gene, CDR1 is SGHRS and CDR2 is YFSETQ. V lost 4 bases and J lost 2; bases outside the gene matches: 5. CDR3 length equals 14 residues. The DNA of the CDR3 is TGCGCCAGCAGCATCGACAGGGAGAACTATGGCTACACCTTC. It yields the protein CASSIDRENYGYTF. Together with reference TRBV5-1 and TRBJ1-2, the CDR3 gives the full variable domain: KAGVTQTPRYLIKTRGQQVTLSCSPISGHRSVSWYQQTPGQGLQFLFEYFSETQRNKGNFPGRFSGRQFSNSRSEMNVSTLELGDSALYLCASSIDRENYGYTFGSGTRLTVV.

The V call is TRBV4-2, the J call TRBJ1-4; TRBD1 agrees at 7 bases. The CDR3 loop spans 15 amino acids. Looked up from germline, CDR1 is LGHNA and CDR2 is YNFKEQ. V trimming: 1 base; J trimming: 8 bases; junction bases outside the gene matches: 7. CDR3 protein: CASSQVGGGVEKLFF. The CDR3, as DNA: TGTGCCAGCAGCCAAGTAGGGGGCGGGGTGGAAAAACTGTTTTTT.

The V and J genes are TRBV5-1 and TRBJ1-1, with TRBD1 identical over 9 bases. Germline CDR1 and CDR2: SGHRS and YFSETQ. V was pared by 4 bases and J by 4 bases, with 14 bases of the junction left unmatched. The CDR3 runs to 17 residues. CDR3 protein: CASSPDPTGGISTEAFF. CDR3 coding DNA: TGCGCCAGCAGCCCGGACCCGACAGGGGGAATAAGCACTGAAGCTTTCTTT.

V and J are TRBV7-9 and TRBJ1-1; 8 bases match TRBD1. CDR3 size: 16 residues. J lost 3 bases, V lost 5 bases, and 11 bases had no gene match. CDR1 and CDR2 from the germline V gene are SEHNR and FQNEAQ (reference sequence). CDR3 residues: CASSEGQVASDTEAFF. The CDR3 DNA follows: TGTGCCAGCAGCGAGGGACAGGTTGCTTCCGACACTGAAGCTTTCTTT.

V usage is TRBV19 and J usage is TRBJ1-2; perhaps TRBD1 as D (6 bases). CDR1 and CDR2 from the germline V gene are LNHDA and SQIVND (reference sequence). The V and J ends lost 4 bases and 2 bases respectively, with 14 bases between them. This CDR3 has 15 residues. The CDR3 DNA reads as TGTGCCAGTAGTACCCCCCGGGGGGCGAACTATGGCTACACCTTC. This codes for CASSTPRGANYGYTF. Combining the CDR3 with reference TRBV19 and TRBJ1-2 gives the whole variable domain DGGITQSPKYLFRKEGQNVTLSCEQNLNHDAMYWYRQDPGQGLRLIYYSQIVNDFQKGDIAEGYSVSREKKESFPLTVTSAQKNPTAFYLCASSTPRGANYGYTFGSGTRLTVV.

The CDR3 region has the DNA TGTGCCAGTAGATCGGACAGGGGATCCTACGAGCAGTACTTC. It is translated as CASRSDRGSYEQYF. The V call is TRBV19, the J call TRBJ2-7; the match to TRBD1 covers 9 bases. From germline, CDR1 is LNHDA and CDR2 SQIVND (reference sequence). The V segment lost 6 bases and the J segment 1 base; nucleotides outside the gene matches: 4. This CDR3 region has 14 residues.

Notes on this clone: This sample includes further DNA sequences coding for the same CDR3. This chain links TRBV5-1 with TRBJ1-5, with D maybe TRBD1 (6 bases). This CDR3 has 14 amino acids. V lost 4 bases, J lost 0 bases, and 8 bases lay in between. Germline V lookup: CDR1 SGHRS, CDR2 YFSETQ. The CDR3 loop reads CASSPTGSNQPQHF. In DNA, the CDR3 is TGCGCCAGCAGCCCGACAGGTAGCAATCAGCCCCAGCATTTT.

This chain joins TRBV6-2 or TRBV6-3 and TRBJ2-6; the D gene is possibly TRBD1 (5 bases). From germline, CDR1 is MNHEY and CDR2 SVGEGT. Trimming removed 4 bases at V and 3 bases at J, with 16 bases between. This CDR3 spans 17 amino acids. In nucleotides, the CDR3 is TGTGCCAGCAGTTTGTGGCAGGGCCCGAGTGGGGCCAACGTCCTGACTTTC. Translating gives CASSLWQGPSGANVLTF.

The J gene is TRBJ1-3, the V gene TRBV28, with a weak D call TRBD1 (6 bases). CDR3 length: 20 amino acids. V dropped 6 bases and J dropped 0 bases, with 27 bases sitting between them. CDR1 and CDR2 from the germline V gene are MDHEN and SYDVKM. CDR3 loop: CASSRPRDNQNAFSGNTIYF. The CDR3 bases are TGTGCCAGCAGCCGACCCCGGGACAACCAAAACGCATTCTCTGGAAACACCATATATTTT.

The chain combines TRBV12-3 or TRBV12-4 with TRBJ2-3, with D maybe TRBD2 (5 bases). This CDR3 region has 13 residues. Trimming cost V 3 bases and J 4 bases, with 8 bases left between them. CDR3 in DNA: TGTGCCAGCAGTTTCGGAGGATCAGATACGCAGTATTTT. Its translation: CASSFGGSDTQYF.

The sample holds a few counts of this clone. V usage is TRBV6-5 and J usage is TRBJ2-2; 8 bases agree with TRBD1. With V trimmed by 6 bases and J by 2 bases, 5 bases remained unmatched. This CDR3 has 15 amino acids. Germline CDR1 reads MNHEY; CDR2 reads SVGAGI. CDR3 bases: TGTGCCAGCAGAAGGGACAGGCGTAACACCGGGGAGCTGTTTTTT. Translating gives CASRRDRRNTGELFF.

The chain recombines TRBV5-1 with TRBJ2-3, with 7 bases aligning to TRBD1. The CDR3 runs 14 residues. Germline CDR1 is SGHRS and CDR2 is YFSETQ. Trimming at V came to 4 bases and at J to 4 bases, leaving 6 bases not matched to a gene. The CDR3 DNA reads as TGCGCCAGCAGCGGGGGTCAGGGGGCAGATACGCAGTATTTT. Translation gives CASSGGQGADTQYF.

The chain carries TRBV28 and TRBJ2-1, with D perhaps TRBD1 (6 bases). The germline CDR1 and CDR2 sequences are MDHEN and SYDVKM. Deletions cut 3 bases from V and 6 bases from J, with 9 bases between. The CDR3 runs to 13 residues. Written as DNA, the CDR3 is TGTGCCAGCAGTTTCGGCAGGGGCAATGAGCAGTTCTTC. Protein: CASSFGRGNEQFF.

The chain joins TRBV6-5 to TRBJ1-6, with D hard to call. Germline V lookup: CDR1 MNHEY, CDR2 SVGAGI. This CDR3 comprises 13 residues. Deletions cut 6 bases from V and 7 bases from J, with 10 bases between. CDR3 sequence: CASRDDGNSPLHF. CDR3 coding DNA: TGTGCCAGCAGGGATGACGGGAATTCACCCCTCCACTTT.

V is TRBV9 and J is TRBJ1-6; D is unclear. V lost 0 bases to trimming and J lost 6 bases, with 7 bases between them. Per the germline V gene, CDR1 is SGDLS and CDR2 is YYNGEE. This CDR3 has 14 residues. The DNA of the CDR3 is TGTGCCAGCAGCGTAGCCCCTTTTAATTCACCCCTCCACTTT. Its translation is CASSVAPFNSPLHF.

This clone has a single count. V gene TRBV6-2 or TRBV6-3 combines with J gene TRBJ2-2; D is possibly TRBD1 (6 bases). The CDR3 is made up of 14 amino acids. Germline V gene data show CDR1 as MNHEY and CDR2 as SVGEGT. Trimming took 6 bases from V and 6 from J, leaving 14 bases between them. The CDR3 reads CASSPIQGPGELFF. CDR3 nucleotide sequence: TGTGCCAGCAGCCCGATTCAGGGGCCCGGGGAGCTGTTTTTT.

The chain uses TRBV4-1 and TRBJ2-7; 11 bases match TRBD2. CDR3 length equals 15 residues. Germline V lookup: CDR1 MGHRA, CDR2 YSYEKL. V trimming: 3 bases; J trimming: 6 bases; junction bases outside the gene matches: 7. The CDR3 DNA reads as TGCGCCAGCAGCCAGGGGACTAGCGGCCCGGGCGAGCAGTACTTC. Translation gives CASSQGTSGPGEQYF.